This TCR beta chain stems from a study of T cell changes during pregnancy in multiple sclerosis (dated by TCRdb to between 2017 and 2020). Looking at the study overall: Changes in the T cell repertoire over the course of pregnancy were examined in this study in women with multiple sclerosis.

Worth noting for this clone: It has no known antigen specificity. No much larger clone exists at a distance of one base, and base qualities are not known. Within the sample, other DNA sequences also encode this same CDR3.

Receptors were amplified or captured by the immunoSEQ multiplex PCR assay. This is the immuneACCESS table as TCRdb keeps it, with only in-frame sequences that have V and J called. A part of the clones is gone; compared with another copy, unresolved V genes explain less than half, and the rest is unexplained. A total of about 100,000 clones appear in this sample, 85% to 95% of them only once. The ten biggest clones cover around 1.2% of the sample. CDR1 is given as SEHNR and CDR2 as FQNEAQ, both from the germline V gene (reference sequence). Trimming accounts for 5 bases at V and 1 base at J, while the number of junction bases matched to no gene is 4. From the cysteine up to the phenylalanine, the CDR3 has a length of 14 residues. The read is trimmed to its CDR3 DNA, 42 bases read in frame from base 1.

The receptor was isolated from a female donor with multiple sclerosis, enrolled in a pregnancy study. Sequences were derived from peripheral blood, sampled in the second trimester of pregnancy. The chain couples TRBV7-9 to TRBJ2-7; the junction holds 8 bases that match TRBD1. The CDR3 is CASSPRTGSYEQYF. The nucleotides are TGTGCCAGCAGCCCCCGGACAGGGTCCTACGAGCAGTACTTC.